The 7 T cell receptor beta chains given below trace back to one sample, sequenced in a study of control samples from healthy donors and cancer patients. The protocol was immunoSEQ multiplex PCR, while the TCRdb copy is restricted to in-frame clones and leaves out a portion. The sample includes under 200,000 clones, 90% to 95% of them seen just once. The sequencing input was blood. These receptors came from a woman aged 25 to 45 in good health.

The CDR3 is CASSPRRGAVNYGYTF. The CDR3, as DNA: TGTGCCAGCTCACCACGGCGCGGGGCGGTCAACTATGGCTACACCTTC. The V gene is TRBV18, the J gene TRBJ1-2; D is possibly TRBD1 (5 bases). Per the germline V gene, CDR1 is KGHSH and CDR2 is LQKENI. V lost 1 base to trimming and J lost 2 bases, with 14 bases between them. The CDR3 is made up of 16 amino acids.

This chain uses TRBV6-6 with TRBJ2-5; TRBD1 matches at 7 bases. This CDR3 has 14 residues. The V and J ends lost 6 bases and 4 bases, in that order; junction bases with no gene match: 8. Germline V gene data show CDR1 as MNHNY and CDR2 as SVGAGI (reference sequence). The CDR3 DNA follows: TGTGCCAGCAGCCTGTCGGGACAGAGAGAGACCCAGTACTTC. Amino acid sequence: CASSLSGQRETQYF.

This chain links TRBV19 with TRBJ1-1; D perhaps matches TRBD1 (5 bases). Trimming removed 4 bases from V and 2 bases from J, with 11 bases in between. The CDR3 spans 14 residues. Germline V gene sequence: CDR1 LNHDA, CDR2 SQIVND (reference sequence). CDR3 sequence: CASSTTGANTEAFF. The CDR3 DNA reads TGTGCCAGTAGTACCACCGGGGCCAACACTGAAGCTTTCTTT.

The chain carries TRBV19 and TRBJ1-5; D ambiguous. This CDR3 comprises 12 residues. Trimming took 3 bases from V and 6 from J, leaving 6 bases between them. The germline V gene has CDR1 LNHDA and CDR2 SQIVND (reference sequence). The CDR3: CASSIRAQPQHF. The CDR3 DNA follows: TGTGCCAGTAGTATCCGGGCTCAGCCCCAGCATTTT. Using reference TRBV19 and TRBJ1-5 for the parts outside the CDR3, the full variable domain is DGGITQSPKYLFRKEGQNVTLSCEQNLNHDAMYWYRQDPGQGLRLIYYSQIVNDFQKGDIAEGYSVSREKKESFPLTVTSAQKNPTAFYLCASSIRAQPQHFGDGTRLSIL.

This sequence joins TRBV4-3 and TRBJ1-2, with 8 bases matching TRBD1. V lost 0 bases, J lost 8 bases, and 8 bases stayed unmatched. This CDR3 comprises 15 residues. Germline CDR1 is LGHNA and CDR2 is YSLEER. The CDR3 DNA is TGCGCCAGCAGCCAAGACTCTGGTTCAGGGGGCGGCTACACCTTC. Translated, it gives CASSQDSGSGGGYTF.

V is TRBV7-8 and J is TRBJ1-5; a possible D gene is TRBD1 (6 bases). CDR1 is SGHVS, CDR2 FQNEAQ, per germline. The CDR3 has 15 amino acids. V gave up 1 base and J gave up 6 bases, with 13 bases separating them. The CDR3 here is CASSLEQGPSQPQHF. The CDR3 DNA sequence: TGTGCCAGCAGCTTAGAACAGGGCCCCTCTCAGCCCCAGCATTTT.

This clone was recorded only once. The V gene is TRBV9, the J gene TRBJ2-2; TRBD1 aligns across 11 bases. The CDR3 runs to 16 residues. In germline, CDR1 is SGDLS, CDR2 YYNGEE. V dropped 4 bases and J dropped 6; count of bases not matched to a gene: 8. The CDR3 DNA sequence: TGTGCCAGCAGCCCCTGGACAGGGGGCGGGTCCGGGGAGCTGTTTTTT. This codes for CASSPWTGGGSGELFF.